The rows below give T cell receptor beta chains drawn from one sample of a study of cytomegalovirus exposure and HLA in healthy donors. The table came from immunoSEQ multiplex PCR; TCRdb's copy has only in-frame clones and leaves some out. The sample has approximately 130,000 clones; 82% are singletons. Specimen: PBMCs. The receptors were sampled from a woman between 18 and 29 years old in good health and CMV-seronegative. The CDR3 runs from the conserved cysteine through the conserved F or W. D genes are given only for firm matches. Some rows have no size entry. The others give once, few or many, or a class for an expanded clone.

V: TRBV5-1; J: TRBJ2-1; D: TRBD1; size: -; DNA: TGCGCCAGCAGCACCGGGACAGGGAAAATAGGGTACAATGAGCAGTTCTTC; CDR3: CASSTGTGKIGYNEQFF
V: TRBV5-4; J: TRBJ2-5; D: TRBD1; size: -; DNA: TGTGCCAGCAGCATGGGACAGGGGGCTGAAGAGACCCAGTACTTC; CDR3: CASSMGQGAEETQYF
V: TRBV14; J: TRBJ1-1; D: TRBD1; size: -; DNA: TGTGCCAGCAGCCCCCCCCCAGGGGGGATCACTGAAGCTTTCTTT; CDR3: CASSPPPGGITEAFF
V: TRBV4-2; J: TRBJ1-2; D: TRBD1; size: -; DNA: TGTGCCAGCAGCACAGCCGGGACAGGGGAGTTCCTGGGCTACACCTTC; CDR3: CASSTAGTGEFLGYTF
V: TRBV5-1; J: TRBJ2-5; D: -; size: -; DNA: TGCGCCAGCAGCTTCGGCGGGGCCTGGGAAGAGACCCAGTACTTC; CDR3: CASSFGGAWEETQYF
V: TRBV30; J: TRBJ2-1; D: TRBD1; size: -; DNA: TGTGCCTGGAGTGGACAGGGGATCGGCAATGAGCAGTTCTTC; CDR3: CAWSGQGIGNEQFF
V: TRBV2; J: TRBJ2-1; D: TRBD2; size: -; DNA: TGTGCCAGCAGAGGGGACTCGGGGGGGTTCTTC; CDR3: CASRGDSGGFF
V: TRBV5-6; J: TRBJ1-2; D: -; size: -; DNA: TGTGCCAGCAGCTTGAGGCGGTTCTTAAACTATGGCTACACCTTC; CDR3: CASSLRRFLNYGYTF
V: TRBV11-1; J: TRBJ2-7; D: -; size: -; DNA: TGTGCCAGCAGCCCTCCGGCGGTATCTATCGCCTACGAGCAGTACTTC; CDR3: CASSPPAVSIAYEQYF
V: TRBV5-1; J: TRBJ1-1; D: TRBD1; size: -; DNA: TGCGCCAGCAGTTCGTTGAGGACAGGGGATACTGAAGCTTTCTTT; CDR3: CASSSLRTGDTEAFF
V: TRBV27; J: TRBJ2-3; D: TRBD2; size: -; DNA: TGTGCCAGCAGTTCTCGGGAGGGGCGGACGCAGTATTTT; CDR3: CASSSREGRTQYF
V: TRBV10-3; J: TRBJ1-2; D: TRBD1; size: -; DNA: TGTGCCATCAGTGCCGGGGACAGTCTCTATGGCTACACCTTC; CDR3: CAISAGDSLYGYTF
V: TRBV19; J: TRBJ1-6; D: TRBD1; size: once; DNA: TGTGCCAGTAGTATAGCAGGGACAGGGGATTCACCCCTCCACTTT; CDR3: CASSIAGTGDSPLHF
V: TRBV27; J: TRBJ1-6; D: TRBD1; size: -; DNA: TGTGCCAGCAGTAGCGCCGGGACAGCTAATTCACCCCTCCACTTT; CDR3: CASSSAGTANSPLHF
V: TRBV15; J: TRBJ2-5; D: TRBD2; size: once; DNA: TGTGCCACCAGCAGAGTAGCGGGGCAAGAGACCCAGTACTTC; CDR3: CATSRVAGQETQYF
V: TRBV7-9; J: TRBJ1-2; D: TRBD1; size: -; DNA: TGTGCCAGCACCCCGGGACAGGGGGCCGCCGGGATCTATGGCTACACCTTC; CDR3: CASTPGQGAAGIYGYTF
V: TRBV19; J: TRBJ1-1; D: -; size: few; DNA: TGTGCCAGTAGTCCGGGGGTCACTGAAGCTTTCTTT; CDR3: CASSPGVTEAFF
V: TRBV6-5; J: TRBJ1-4; D: -; size: -; DNA: TGTGCCAGCAGTCGAGAAAAGATGGAAAAACTGTTTTTT; CDR3: CASSREKMEKLFF
V: TRBV6-6; J: TRBJ2-2; D: -; size: few; DNA: TGTGCCAGCAGTGGAGGGGTGGAGGCTGGGGAGCTGTTTTTT; CDR3: CASSGGVEAGELFF
V: TRBV7-8; J: TRBJ1-6; D: -; size: -; DNA: TGTGCCAGCAGCTTCAGTAATTCACCCCTCCACTTT; CDR3: CASSFSNSPLHF
V: TRBV9; J: TRBJ2-1; D: TRBD1; size: few; DNA: TGTGCCAGCAGCGTAGAATCCCGGACAGGGGGCGAGCAGTTCTTC; CDR3: CASSVESRTGGEQFF
V: TRBV6-5; J: TRBJ1-3; D: TRBD1; size: -; DNA: TGTGCCAGCAGACAGGACAGGGGGTTTGGAAACACCATATATTTT; CDR3: CASRQDRGFGNTIYF
V: TRBV7-3; J: TRBJ2-1; D: -; size: -; DNA: TGTGCCCGCCTCTTTTCGAGCTCCTACAATGAGCAGTTCTTC; CDR3: CARLFSSSYNEQFF